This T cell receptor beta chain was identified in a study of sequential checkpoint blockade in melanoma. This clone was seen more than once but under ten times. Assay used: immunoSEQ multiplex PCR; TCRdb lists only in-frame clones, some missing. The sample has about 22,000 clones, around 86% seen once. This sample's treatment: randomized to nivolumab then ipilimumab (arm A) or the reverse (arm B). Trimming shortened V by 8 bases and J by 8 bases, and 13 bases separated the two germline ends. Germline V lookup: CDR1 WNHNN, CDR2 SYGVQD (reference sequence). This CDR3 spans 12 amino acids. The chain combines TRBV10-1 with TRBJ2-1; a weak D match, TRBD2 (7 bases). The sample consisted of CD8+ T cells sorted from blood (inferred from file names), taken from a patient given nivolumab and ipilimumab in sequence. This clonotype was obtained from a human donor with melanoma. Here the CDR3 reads CASGGAVHEQFF. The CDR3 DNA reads TGCGCCAGCGGGGGGGCCGTCCATGAGCAGTTCTTC.